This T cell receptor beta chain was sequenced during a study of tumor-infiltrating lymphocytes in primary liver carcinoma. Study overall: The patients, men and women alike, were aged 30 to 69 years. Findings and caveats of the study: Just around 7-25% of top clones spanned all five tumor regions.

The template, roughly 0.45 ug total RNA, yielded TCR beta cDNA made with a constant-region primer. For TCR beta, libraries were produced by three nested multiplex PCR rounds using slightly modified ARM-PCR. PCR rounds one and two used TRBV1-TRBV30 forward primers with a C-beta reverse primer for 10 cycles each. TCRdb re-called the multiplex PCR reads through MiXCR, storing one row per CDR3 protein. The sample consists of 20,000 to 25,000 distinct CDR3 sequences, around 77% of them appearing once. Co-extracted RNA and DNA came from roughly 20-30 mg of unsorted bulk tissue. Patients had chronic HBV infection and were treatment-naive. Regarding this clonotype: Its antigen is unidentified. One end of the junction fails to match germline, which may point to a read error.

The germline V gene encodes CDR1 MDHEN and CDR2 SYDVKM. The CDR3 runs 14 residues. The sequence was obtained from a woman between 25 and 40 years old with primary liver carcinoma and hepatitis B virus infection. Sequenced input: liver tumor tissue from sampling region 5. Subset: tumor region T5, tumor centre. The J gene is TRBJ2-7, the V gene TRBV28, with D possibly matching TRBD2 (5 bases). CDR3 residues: CVSNPRGVSYEQYF. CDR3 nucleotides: TGTGTCAGCAATCCCCGGGGAGTGTCCTACGAGCAGTACTTC. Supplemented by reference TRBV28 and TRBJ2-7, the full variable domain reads DVKVTQSSRYLVKRTGEKVFLECVQDMDHENMFWYRQDPGLGLRLIYFSYDVKMKEKGDIPEGYSVSREKKERFSLILESASTNQTSMYLCVSNPRGVSYEQYFGPGTRLTVT.